This TCR beta chain was found in a study of blood T cell repertoires in COVID-19. The table came from immunoSEQ multiplex PCR; TCRdb's copy has only in-frame clones and leaves some out. The sample consists of about 120,000 clones, 80% of them appearing once. This CDR3 spans 16 amino acids. V dropped 3 bases and J dropped 2 bases, with 16 bases sitting between them. Germline assignment: CDR1 SEHNR and CDR2 FQNEAQ (reference sequence). The receptor was isolated from a human donor in a cohort sampled during active COVID-19. The sequenced sample consisted of peripheral blood. This rearrangement joins TRBV7-9 to TRBJ1-1, with D tentatively TRBD1 (6 bases). CDR3 amino acids: CASSLSGLGGNTEAFF. The CDR3 DNA follows: TGTGCCAGCAGCTTGAGCGGACTAGGGGGAAACACTGAAGCTTTCTTT.